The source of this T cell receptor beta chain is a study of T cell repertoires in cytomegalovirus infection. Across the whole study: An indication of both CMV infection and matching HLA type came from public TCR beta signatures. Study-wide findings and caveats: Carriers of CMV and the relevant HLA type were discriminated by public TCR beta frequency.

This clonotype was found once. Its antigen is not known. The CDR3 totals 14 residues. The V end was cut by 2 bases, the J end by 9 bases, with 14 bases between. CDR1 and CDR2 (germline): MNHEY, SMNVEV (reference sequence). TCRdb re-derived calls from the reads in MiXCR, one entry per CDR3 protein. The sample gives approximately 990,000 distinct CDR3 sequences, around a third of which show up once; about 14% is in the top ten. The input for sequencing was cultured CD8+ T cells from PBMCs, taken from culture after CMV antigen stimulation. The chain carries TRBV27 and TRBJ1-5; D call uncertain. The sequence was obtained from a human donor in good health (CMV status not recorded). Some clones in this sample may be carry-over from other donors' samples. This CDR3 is CASSLQQYDGPQHF. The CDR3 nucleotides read TGTGCCAGCAGTTTACAGCAGTATGATGGGCCCCAGCATTTT.